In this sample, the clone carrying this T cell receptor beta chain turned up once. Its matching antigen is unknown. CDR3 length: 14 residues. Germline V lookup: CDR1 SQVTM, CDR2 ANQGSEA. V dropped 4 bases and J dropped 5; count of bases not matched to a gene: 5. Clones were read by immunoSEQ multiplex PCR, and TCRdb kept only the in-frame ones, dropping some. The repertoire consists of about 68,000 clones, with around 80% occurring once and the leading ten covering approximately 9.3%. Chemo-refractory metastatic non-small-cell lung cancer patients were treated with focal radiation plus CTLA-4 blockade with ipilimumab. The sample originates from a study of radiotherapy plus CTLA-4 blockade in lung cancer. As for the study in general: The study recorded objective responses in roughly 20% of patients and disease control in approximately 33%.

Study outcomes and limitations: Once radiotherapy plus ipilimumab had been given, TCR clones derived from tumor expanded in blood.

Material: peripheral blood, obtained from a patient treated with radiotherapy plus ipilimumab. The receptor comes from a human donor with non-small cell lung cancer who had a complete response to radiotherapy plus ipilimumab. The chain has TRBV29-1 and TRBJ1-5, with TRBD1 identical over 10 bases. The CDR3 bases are TGCAGCGTTGGGGCCGGGACAGGGGATCAGCCCCAGCATTTT. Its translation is CSVGAGTGDQPQHF. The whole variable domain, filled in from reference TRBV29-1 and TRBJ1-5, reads SAVISQKPSRDICQRGTSLTIQCQVDSQVTMMFWYRQQPGQSLTLIATANQGSEATYESGFVIDKFPISRPNLTFSTLTVSNMSPEDSSIYLCSVGAGTGDQPQHFGDGTRLSIL.